This T cell receptor (beta chain) was sequenced in a study of response to subunit inactivated influenza vaccine (dated by TCRdb to 2016 to 2019). Describing the broader study: The study used deep quantitative T cell receptor repertoire profiling to track responses to a trivalent subunit inactivated influenza vaccine.

This clonotype has more than one count but fewer than ten. Its antigen is still unknown. No quality values exist for individual bases; no much larger clone is one base distant. Libraries were built with RT-PCR. Sequencing instrument: Illumina HiSeq 2500. The raw public reads went through TCRdb reprocessing: fastp at Q25, MiXCR clone calling, in-frame beta chains kept. A single entry per CDR3 protein holds the most common genes and DNA from its merged rows. The sample includes around 480,000 distinct CDR3 sequences, with roughly 11% observed a single time. 10% to 15% of the sample belongs to the ten largest clones. Findings and caveats that apply to the study as a whole: It was suggested by the authors that each seasonal influenza vaccination may recruit only a limited number of new T cells.

Based on the germline V gene, the CDR1 and CDR2 sequences are MNHNS and SASEGT. Between the V and J ends, shortened by 6 bases and 2 bases respectively, the junction contains 11 bases. The cysteine opens and the phenylalanine closes a CDR3 of 13 amino acids. Of the read, only the CDR3 DNA is kept; its 39 bases are in frame from base 1. Read against the paper, the sample's time point label means: around 45 days after influenza vaccine administration. The rearrangement combines TRBV6-1 with TRBJ2-7; TRBD1 is perhaps the D gene, given 5 matching bases. The sequence derives from a man between 50 and 59 years old who received an inactivated influenza vaccine. Donor details come from another sample of the same person, matched by shared clones. The material sequenced was PBMCs from blood, taken around seven weeks after vaccination. The bases are TGTGCCAGCAGCCAAGACAGTCCCTACGAGCAGTACTTC. Translated, it gives CASSQDSPYEQYF.